The subject of this entry is one T cell receptor (beta chain). This clonotype was counted at least ten times. Its antigen is not yet known. Base qualities were left out, and no much larger clone turns up one base away. This sample stems from a study of early T cells in non-severe SARS-CoV-2 infection (dated by TCRdb to the early 2020s). Some background on the complete study: TCR sequencing used bulk RNA from unsorted whole blood, so alpha and beta chains could not be paired. What the study reported, not specific to this receptor: VDJdb matching was skewed toward anti-spike CD8 responses and likely underestimated virus-specific expansions by missing private and CD4 specificities.

Looking up the germline V gene yields CDR1 MNHNS and CDR2 SASEGT. Inclusive of the bounding cysteine and phenylalanine, the CDR3 is 13 residues long. Only CDR3 DNA remains: 39 bases, in frame from the first base. The V end loses 6 bases and the J end loses 7 bases, and a stretch of 15 bases separates them. This was a case-control study nested in a cohort of healthcare workers in London, UK, who had nasopharyngeal swab PCR tests and blood samples taken every week. Healthcare workers were enrolled in the week of the UK lockdown, from 23 to 31 March 2020, and were followed every week for up to 16 weeks. Receptor libraries were prepared by 5' RACE. TCRdb records NextSeq 500 as the sequencer. In the TCR library protocol, unique molecular identifiers were attached to individual cDNA molecules to correct for PCR bias and sequencing error. TCR alpha and beta chains were both sequenced, and the abundances of alpha and beta sequences in each sample were closely correlated with each other. On the study's bioinformatics: Decombinator V4 was used to annotate the V gene, J gene and CDR3 of the TCR sequences. Expanded TCRs were defined as changing significantly between any two time points under a Poisson model with p below 0.0001. TCR abundances were normalised to the total number of TCRs sequenced per sample and were expressed as counts per million. TRAV1-2 paired with TRAJ12, TRAJ20 or TRAJ33 defined MAIT TCRs, while TRAV10 paired with TRAJ18 defined iNKT TCRs. VDJdb, accessed on 1 November 2021, was searched for TCRs annotated for CMV, EBV and SARS-CoV-2, and TCRs annotated for more than one antigen were excluded. TCRdb applied fastp at Q25 and MiXCR to the public reads, then kept only in-frame beta chains. CDR3 protein sequences are deduplicated, and each keeps its most common genes and DNA. The V and J calls were not made by the authors but by TCRdb's processing. Recorded for this sample are around 50,000 distinct CDR3 sequences; about 12% of them occurred a single time. The ten most abundant clones make up 2.5% to 3% of the sample.

Sample: whole blood. Recombination connected TRBV6-1 to TRBJ1-1; confidence is insufficient to name the D gene. This clonotype was obtained from an adult who was a healthcare worker with PCR-confirmed SARS-CoV-2 infection or an uninfected control (not recorded which). The CDR3 region: CASRRADEREAFF. The nucleotide sequence is given as TGTGCCAGCAGGAGGGCGGATGAACGTGAAGCTTTCTTT.